The clone carrying this T cell receptor beta chain was found a few times. What it recognizes is unknown. This record comes from a study of spatial heterogeneity in lung cancer. Germline V gene sequence: CDR1 SQVTM, CDR2 ANQGSEA. V was clipped by 3 bases and J by 3 bases; unmatched bases: 1. CDR3 length: 12 amino acids. The time point denotes: sample taken at primary tumor resection. The study's findings and limits: Counts that tracked tumor mutation counts were those of expanded intratumoral alpha and beta TCRs.

TCRdb itself ran the 5' RACE reads through MiXCR, one entry per CDR3 protein. The sample records 9,500 or so distinct CDR3 sequences, roughly an eighth being singletons. This chain links TRBV29-1 with TRBJ2-5; 7 bases agree with TRBD2. The sequenced sample was lung tumor tissue, obtained at surgery. This clonotype was sampled from a male donor with early-stage non-small cell lung cancer. In DNA, the CDR3 is TGCAGCGTTGATCGGGGGGAAGAGACCCAGTACTTC. As protein: CSVDRGEETQYF.